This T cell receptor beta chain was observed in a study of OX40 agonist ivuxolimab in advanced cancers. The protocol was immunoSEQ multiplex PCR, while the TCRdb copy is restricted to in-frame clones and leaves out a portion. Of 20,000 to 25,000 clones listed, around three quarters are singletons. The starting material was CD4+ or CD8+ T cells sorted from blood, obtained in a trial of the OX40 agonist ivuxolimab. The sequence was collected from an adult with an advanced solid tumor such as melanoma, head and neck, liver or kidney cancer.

The CDR3 spells CASSSLTYEQYF. The CDR3 nucleotides read TGTGCCAGCAGCAGTCTCACCTACGAGCAGTACTTC. The rearrangement joins TRBV5-6 to TRBJ2-7; D is ambiguous. The CDR3 consists of 12 residues. V lost 4 bases and J lost 2, with 7 bases in between. The germline V gene has CDR1 SGHDT and CDR2 YYEEEE.